These 22 T cell receptor beta chains were sequenced from one sample in a study of blood T cell repertoires in COVID-19. Method: immunoSEQ multiplex PCR; TCRdb's copy keeps in-frame clones and lacks some. This sample yields 130,000 or so clones, of which about 90% are seen a single time; 1.5% belongs to the top ten. The sequencing input was peripheral blood. The receptors here all came from a woman aged 60-75 years with acute or convalescent COVID-19.

The chain couples TRBV2 to TRBJ2-1; no clear D. Trimming cost V 5 bases and J 12 bases, with 11 bases left between them. From germline, CDR1 is SNHLY and CDR2 FYNNEI. The CDR3 extends over 11 amino acids. The CDR3 here is CASSWALGQFF. For the CDR3, the DNA is TGTGCCAGCAGTTGGGCCCTGGGGCAGTTCTTC.

This clone was detected only a few times. The V call is TRBV6-5, the J call TRBJ1-1; D is possibly TRBD1 (5 bases). V lost 0 bases and J 4 bases, leaving 15 bases between the germline ends. The germline gives CDR1 MNHEY, CDR2 SVGAGI. The CDR3 loop spans 16 amino acids. CDR3 bases: TGTGCCAGCAGTTACTCGATGGGGCGGGGGAGCACTGAAGCTTTCTTT. Its translation is CASSYSMGRGSTEAFF.

This chain's CDR3 is CASSRGGVGTEAFF. The CDR3 bases are TGTGCCAGCAGCAGGGGCGGAGTGGGTACTGAAGCTTTCTTT. The chain uses TRBV27 and TRBJ1-1, with D possibly TRBD1 on 6 matching bases. The CDR3 totals 14 residues. Germline values: CDR1 MNHEY, CDR2 SMNVEV (reference sequence). The V end was cut by 6 bases, the J end by 5 bases, with 16 bases between.

CDR3 amino acids: CASSVSGGTKQPQHF. The CDR3 DNA sequence: TGTGCCAGCAGTGTATCAGGGGGGACGAAACAGCCCCAGCATTTT. The V call is TRBV28, the J call TRBJ1-5; TRBD1 matches 7 bases. The CDR3 has 15 residues. Germline CDR1 MDHEN, CDR2 SYDVKM. Germline trimming cut 5 bases from V and 7 bases from J; bases unmatched to any gene: 11.

The chain carries TRBV7-9 and TRBJ1-3; 8 nucleotides line up with TRBD1. The CDR3 consists of 17 residues. Germline trimming cut 4 bases from V and 0 bases from J; bases unmatched to any gene: 8. Germline V lookup: CDR1 SEHNR, CDR2 FQNEAQ (reference sequence). In nucleotides, the CDR3 is TGTGCCAGCAGCTCTACGACAGGGGTCAGCTCTGGAAACACCATATATTTT. It translates to CASSSTTGVSSGNTIYF. Looking up the rest from reference TRBV7-9 and TRBJ1-3 gives the full variable domain: DTGVSQNPRHKITKRGQNVTFRCDPISEHNRLYWYRQTLGQGPEFLTYFQNEAQLEKSRLLSDRFSAERPKGSFSTLEIQRTEQGDSAMYLCASSSTTGVSSGNTIYFGEGSWLTVV.

The rearrangement links TRBV5-4 to TRBJ2-6; 7 bases are a match to TRBD1. Germline V gene lookup returns CDR1 SGHNT and CDR2 YYREEE (reference sequence). V lost 2 bases to trimming and J lost 0 bases; unmatched junction nucleotides: 5. CDR3 length: 17 amino acids. The chain's CDR3 is CASSFPGQSSGANVLTF. The CDR3 region has the DNA TGTGCCAGCAGCTTTCCGGGACAGAGCTCTGGGGCCAACGTCCTGACTTTC.

The chain couples TRBV29-1 to TRBJ1-2; TRBD1 matches 10 bases. CDR1 SQVTM and CDR2 ANQGSEA come from the germline V gene. With V trimmed by 6 bases and J by 5 bases, 0 bases remained unmatched. CDR3 length: 11 amino acids. The CDR3 bases are TGCAGCGTGGGACAGGGGTATGGCTACACCTTC. Protein product: CSVGQGYGYTF.

The genes are TRBV11-3 and TRBJ2-1, with a possible D match to TRBD2 (5 bases). V was clipped by 3 bases and J by 8 bases, with 8 bases between them. Germline V lookup: CDR1 SGHNT, CDR2 YENEEA. This CDR3 is 12 amino acids long. CDR3 DNA: TGTGCCAGCAGCTTGAGGGTGGATGAGCAGTTCTTC. Translation gives CASSLRVDEQFF.

The gene calls are TRBV19 and TRBJ1-5, with D maybe TRBD1 (6 bases). Per the germline V gene, CDR1 is LNHDA and CDR2 is SQIVND (reference sequence). The CDR3 consists of 15 residues. Trimming left V 4 bases short and J 5 bases short, with 15 bases between. This CDR3 reads CASSSQGWSDQPQHF. CDR3 bases: TGTGCCAGTAGTAGTCAGGGGTGGTCGGATCAGCCCCAGCATTTT.

The chain links TRBV6-2 or TRBV6-3 to TRBJ1-5; no firm D call. The CDR3 runs to 13 residues. V was clipped by 5 bases and J by 4 bases, with 9 bases between them. CDR1 is MNHEY and CDR2 is SVGEGT in the germline V gene. For the CDR3, the DNA is TGTGCCAGCAGTACGAACACGAATCAGCCCCAGCATTTT. Translated, it gives CASSTNTNQPQHF.

The chain combines TRBV5-1 with TRBJ1-2; no reliable D call. V was shortened by 4 bases and J by 5 bases, with 12 bases between the two germline ends. CDR3 length: 13 residues. The germline gives CDR1 SGHRS, CDR2 YFSETQ. The CDR3 DNA follows: TGCGCCAGCAGCCCCGGGTCACAATATGGCTACACCTTC. Translating it yields CASSPGSQYGYTF.

The chain uses TRBV6-2 or TRBV6-3 and TRBJ1-1; 11 bases are shared with TRBD1. The CDR3 runs to 19 residues. Germline V gene data show CDR1 as MNHEY and CDR2 as SVGEGT. After removal of 4 bases from V and 2 bases from J, the junction contained 15 bases not matched to a gene. In nucleotides, the CDR3 is TGTGCCAGCAGTTTAATCGAGGACAGGGGGCGATTCGGTAACACTGAAGCTTTCTTT. It yields the protein CASSLIEDRGRFGNTEAFF.

In its sample, this clone was seen once. The chain joins TRBV6-2 or TRBV6-3 to TRBJ2-1; TRBD1 agrees at 11 bases. In germline, CDR1 is MNHEY, CDR2 SVGEGT. V lost 0 bases, J lost 0 bases, and 7 bases stayed unmatched. The CDR3 is 19 residues long. CDR3 in DNA: TGTGCCAGCAGTTACTCACGGACAGGGGGCCCTAGCTCCTACAATGAGCAGTTCTTC. Amino acids: CASSYSRTGGPSSYNEQFF.

The V and J genes are TRBV29-1 and TRBJ2-5, with D perhaps TRBD1 (6 bases). The CDR3 covers 14 residues. The germline gives CDR1 SQVTM, CDR2 ANQGSEA. Deletions cut 7 bases from V and 4 bases from J, with 19 bases between. The CDR3 nucleotides read TGCAGCGCAGATAGGGCAGGGGCCGGAGAGACCCAGTACTTC. It codes for CSADRAGAGETQYF.

The V gene is TRBV2, the J gene TRBJ2-1; 7 bases are a match to TRBD2. CDR1 and CDR2 from the germline V gene are SNHLY and FYNNEI. V dropped 8 bases and J dropped 9; count of bases not matched to a gene: 13. This CDR3 is built from 14 residues. The CDR3 here is CASGDQRGTGEQFF. CDR3 nucleotides: TGTGCCAGCGGGGATCAGCGGGGTACGGGTGAGCAGTTCTTC.

The table lists this clone with a count of one. The chain has TRBV4-3 and TRBJ2-1; TRBD1 aligns across 7 bases. V gave up 0 bases and J gave up 10 bases; unmatched junction bases: 3. This CDR3 is 13 amino acids long. Germline loops: CDR1 LGHNA, CDR2 YSLEER. The CDR3 region is CASSQEGGREQFF. In DNA, the CDR3 is TGCGCCAGCAGCCAAGAAGGGGGCAGGGAGCAGTTCTTC.

The chain couples TRBV9 to TRBJ2-2; TRBD2 matches at 11 bases. The CDR3 runs to 15 residues. J lost 5 bases, V lost 3 bases, and 3 bases had no gene match. The germline V gene has CDR1 SGDLS and CDR2 YYNGEE. The DNA for the CDR3 is TGTGCCAGCAGCGGCCGGACTAGCGGGACCGGGGAGCTGTTTTTT. Its protein product is CASSGRTSGTGELFF.

The V call is TRBV19, the J call TRBJ1-3; a weak D match, TRBD1 (5 bases). Looked up from germline, CDR1 is LNHDA and CDR2 is SQIVND (reference sequence). The CDR3 runs to 11 residues. This CDR3 is CAASQGPAIYF. CDR3 nucleotides: TGTGCGGCTTCGCAGGGTCCCGCCATATATTTT.

The gene calls are TRBV20-1 and TRBJ1-2, with D possibly being TRBD1 (5 bases). This CDR3 comprises 14 residues. The germline V and J ends were trimmed by 3 bases and 4 bases, with 15 bases remaining between them. The germline V gene encodes CDR1 DFQATT and CDR2 SNEGSKA (reference sequence). CDR3 DNA: TGCAGTGCTAGTGAGGGAGGCCAGGGCTATGGCTACACCTTC. Protein sequence: CSASEGGQGYGYTF.

The chain links TRBV5-1 to TRBJ2-5, with TRBD1 matching 7 bases. CDR3 length: 17 amino acids. J was trimmed by 5 bases and V by 1 base; bases with no gene match: 14. Germline lookup yields CDR1 SGHRS and CDR2 YFSETQ. CDR3 coding DNA: TGCGCCAGCAGCTTGACGGCCGGGGCAGGGGGTATGGAGACCCAGTACTTC. Translated, it gives CASSLTAGAGGMETQYF. Full variable domain (missing parts from reference TRBV5-1 and TRBJ2-5): KAGVTQTPRYLIKTRGQQVTLSCSPISGHRSVSWYQQTPGQGLQFLFEYFSETQRNKGNFPGRFSGRQFSNSRSEMNVSTLELGDSALYLCASSLTAGAGGMETQYFGPGTRLLVL.

This chain links TRBV6-5 with TRBJ2-1; D is possibly TRBD2 (5 bases). The germline CDR1 and CDR2 sequences are MNHEY and SVGAGI. The V gene lost 2 bases and the J gene lost 5 bases, with 13 bases spanning the gap. This CDR3 spans 15 amino acids. The CDR3 DNA reads TGTGCCAGCAGTTACCGCAGCGGCGGCCACAATGAGCAGTTCTTC. Protein: CASSYRSGGHNEQFF.

DNA of the CDR3: TGTGCCAGCAGTGAAGACAGGGGCAATGAGCAGTTCTTC. Encoded protein: CASSEDRGNEQFF. The rearrangement links TRBV2 to TRBJ2-1; 7 nucleotides align to TRBD1. V was pared by 1 base and J by 6 bases, with 0 bases of the junction left unmatched. CDR3 size: 13 residues. The germline CDR1 and CDR2 sequences are SNHLY and FYNNEI.